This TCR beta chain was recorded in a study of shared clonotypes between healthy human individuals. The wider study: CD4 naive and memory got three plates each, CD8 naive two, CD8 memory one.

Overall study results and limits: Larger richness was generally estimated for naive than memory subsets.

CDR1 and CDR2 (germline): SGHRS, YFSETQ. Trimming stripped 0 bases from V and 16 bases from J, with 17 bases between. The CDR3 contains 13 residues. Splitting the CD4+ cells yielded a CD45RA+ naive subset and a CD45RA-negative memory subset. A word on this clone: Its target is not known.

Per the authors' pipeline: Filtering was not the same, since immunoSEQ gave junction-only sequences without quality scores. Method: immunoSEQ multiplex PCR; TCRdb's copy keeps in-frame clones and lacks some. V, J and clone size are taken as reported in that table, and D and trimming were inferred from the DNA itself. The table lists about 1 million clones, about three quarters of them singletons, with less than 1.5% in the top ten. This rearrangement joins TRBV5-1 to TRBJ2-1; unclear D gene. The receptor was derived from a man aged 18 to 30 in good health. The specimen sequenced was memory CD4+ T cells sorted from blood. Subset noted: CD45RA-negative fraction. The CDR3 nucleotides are TGCGCCAGCAGCTTGGACCCGGGCCGAGCCCGCTTCTTC. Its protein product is CASSLDPGRARFF.